A single sample is the source of the 4 T cell receptor beta chains below, sequenced in a study of OX40 agonist ivuxolimab in advanced cancers. The table came from immunoSEQ multiplex PCR; TCRdb's copy has only in-frame clones and leaves some out. The table includes approximately 69,000 clones, roughly 94% detected once. This specimen was CD4+ or CD8+ T cells sorted from blood, taken in a trial of the OX40 agonist ivuxolimab. Receptors were obtained from an adult with an advanced solid tumor such as melanoma, head and neck, liver or kidney cancer.

The chain uses TRBV5-8 and TRBJ2-2; the D is unclear. Trimming stripped 6 bases from V and 5 bases from J, with 5 bases between. The CDR3 runs to 11 residues. CDR1 is SGHTS and CDR2 is YDEGEE in the germline V gene. CDR3 amino acids: CASIRTGELFF. The CDR3, as DNA: TGTGCCAGCATCCGGACCGGGGAGCTGTTTTTT.

V gene TRBV7-2 combines with J gene TRBJ1-1; D is perhaps TRBD1 (5 bases). Trimming shortened V by 3 bases and J by 0 bases, and 8 bases separated the two germline ends. The CDR3 sequence is 14 residues long. Germline V gene sequence: CDR1 SGHTA, CDR2 FQGNSA. In nucleotides, the CDR3 is TGTGCCAGCAGCTTGTGGGGGGTGAACACTGAAGCTTTCTTT. Amino acids: CASSLWGVNTEAFF.

V usage is TRBV7-6 and J usage is TRBJ2-1; TRBD1 agrees at 7 bases. The V gene end was trimmed by 4 bases and the J gene end by 2 bases; junction bases not matched to a gene: 20. There are 20 residues in the CDR3. Per the germline V gene, CDR1 is SGHVS and CDR2 is FNYEAQ. For the CDR3, the DNA is TGTGCCAGCAGCTCCCCCGAGGCAGGGACAGCGACTTTAACCTACAATGAGCAGTTCTTC. Translating it yields CASSSPEAGTATLTYNEQFF. Complete variable domain (other parts from reference TRBV7-6 and TRBJ2-1): GAGVSQSPRYKVTKRGQDVALRCDPISGHVSLYWYRQALGQGPEFLTYFNYEAQQDKSGLPNDRFSAERPEGSISTLTIQRTEQRDSAMYRCASSSPEAGTATLTYNEQFFGPGTRLTVL.

The chain recombines TRBV5-4 with TRBJ2-3, with D perhaps matching TRBD1 (6 bases). V was cut by 0 bases and J by 1 base, with 12 bases left in between. Germline CDR1 SGHNT, CDR2 YYREEE (reference sequence). This CDR3 spans 16 amino acids. The CDR3, as DNA: TGTGCCAGCAGCTTGGCCACAGGGATTGGCACAGATACGCAGTATTTT. Translating gives CASSLATGIGTDTQYF.